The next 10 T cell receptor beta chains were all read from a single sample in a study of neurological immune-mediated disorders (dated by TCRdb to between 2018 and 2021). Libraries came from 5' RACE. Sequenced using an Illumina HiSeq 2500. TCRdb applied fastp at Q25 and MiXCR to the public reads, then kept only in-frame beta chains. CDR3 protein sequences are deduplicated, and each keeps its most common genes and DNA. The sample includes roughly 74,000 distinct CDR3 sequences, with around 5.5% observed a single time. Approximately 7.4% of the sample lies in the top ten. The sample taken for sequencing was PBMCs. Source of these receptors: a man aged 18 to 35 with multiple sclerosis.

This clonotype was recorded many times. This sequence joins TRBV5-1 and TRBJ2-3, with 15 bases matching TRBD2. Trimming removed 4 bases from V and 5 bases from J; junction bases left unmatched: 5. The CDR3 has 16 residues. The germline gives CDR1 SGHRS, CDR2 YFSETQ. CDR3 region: CASSPGLAGGIDTQYF. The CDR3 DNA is TGCGCCAGCAGCCCGGGACTAGCGGGGGGTATAGATACGCAGTATTTT.

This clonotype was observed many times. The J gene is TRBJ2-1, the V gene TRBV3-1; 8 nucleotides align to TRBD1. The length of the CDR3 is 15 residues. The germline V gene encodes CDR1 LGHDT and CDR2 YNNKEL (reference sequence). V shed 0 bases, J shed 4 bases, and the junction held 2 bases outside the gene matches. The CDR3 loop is CASSQEWTGYNEQFF. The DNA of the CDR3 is TGTGCCAGCAGCCAAGAGTGGACAGGGTACAATGAGCAGTTCTTC.

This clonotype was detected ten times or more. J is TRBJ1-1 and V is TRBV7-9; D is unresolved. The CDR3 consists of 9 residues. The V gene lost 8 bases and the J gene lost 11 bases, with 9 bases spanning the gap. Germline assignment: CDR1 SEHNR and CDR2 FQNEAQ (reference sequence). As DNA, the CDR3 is TGTGCCAGCCAAAGTCCGGCTTTCTTT. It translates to CASQSPAFF.

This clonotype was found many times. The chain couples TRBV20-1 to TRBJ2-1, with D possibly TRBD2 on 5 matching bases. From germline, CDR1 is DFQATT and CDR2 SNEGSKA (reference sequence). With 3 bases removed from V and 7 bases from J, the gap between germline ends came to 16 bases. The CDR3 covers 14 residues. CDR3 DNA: TGCAGTGCTAGTCCCGAGGGAGTTCCGAATGAGCAGTTCTTC. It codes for CSASPEGVPNEQFF.

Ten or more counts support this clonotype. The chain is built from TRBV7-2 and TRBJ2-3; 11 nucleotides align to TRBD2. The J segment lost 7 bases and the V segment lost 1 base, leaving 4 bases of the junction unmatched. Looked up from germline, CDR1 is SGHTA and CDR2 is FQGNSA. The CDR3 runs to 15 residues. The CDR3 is CASSLEASGGNTQYF. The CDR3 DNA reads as TGTGCCAGCAGCTTAGAGGCTAGCGGGGGGAATACGCAGTATTTT. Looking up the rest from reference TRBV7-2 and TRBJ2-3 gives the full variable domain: GAGVSQSPSNKVTEKGKDVELRCDPISGHTALYWYRQSLGQGLEFLIYFQGNSAPDKSGLPSDRFSAERTGGSVSTLTIQRTQQEDSAVYLCASSLEASGGNTQYFGPGTRLTVL.

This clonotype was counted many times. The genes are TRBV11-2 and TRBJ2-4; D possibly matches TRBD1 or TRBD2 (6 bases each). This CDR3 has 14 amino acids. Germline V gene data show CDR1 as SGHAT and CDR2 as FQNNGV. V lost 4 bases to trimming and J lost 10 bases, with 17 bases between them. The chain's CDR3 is CASSYTKGGGIQYF. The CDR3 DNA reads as TGTGCCAGCAGCTACACAAAGGGGGGTGGGATTCAGTACTTC.

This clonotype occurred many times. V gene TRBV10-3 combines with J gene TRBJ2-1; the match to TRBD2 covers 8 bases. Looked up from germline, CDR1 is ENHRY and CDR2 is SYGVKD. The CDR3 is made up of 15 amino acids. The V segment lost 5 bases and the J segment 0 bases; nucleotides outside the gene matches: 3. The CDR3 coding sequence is TGTGCCATCAGTACCGGGACTAGCTCCTACAATGAGCAGTTCTTC. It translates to CAISTGTSSYNEQFF.

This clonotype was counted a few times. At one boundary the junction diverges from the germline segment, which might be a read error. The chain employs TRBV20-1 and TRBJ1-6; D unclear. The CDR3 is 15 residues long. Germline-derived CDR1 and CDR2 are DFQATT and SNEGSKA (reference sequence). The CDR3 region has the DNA TGCAGTGCTAGACCGTTCGAGGGAGATAATTCACCCCTCAACTTT. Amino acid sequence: CSARPFEGDNSPLNF.

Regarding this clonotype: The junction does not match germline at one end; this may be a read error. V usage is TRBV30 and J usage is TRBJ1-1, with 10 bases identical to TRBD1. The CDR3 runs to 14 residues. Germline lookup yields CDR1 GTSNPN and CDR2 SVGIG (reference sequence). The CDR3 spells CAWNLGTGAPEVFF. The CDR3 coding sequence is TGTGCCTGGAATCTCGGGACAGGGGCCCCTGAAGTTTTCTTT.

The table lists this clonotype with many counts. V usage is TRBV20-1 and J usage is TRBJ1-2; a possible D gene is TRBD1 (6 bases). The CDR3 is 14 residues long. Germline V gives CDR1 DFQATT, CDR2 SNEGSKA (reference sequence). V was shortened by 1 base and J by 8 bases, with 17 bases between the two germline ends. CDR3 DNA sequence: TGCAGTGCTAGAGGGACAGACTTGCCGCGAGGCTACACCTTC. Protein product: CSARGTDLPRGYTF.